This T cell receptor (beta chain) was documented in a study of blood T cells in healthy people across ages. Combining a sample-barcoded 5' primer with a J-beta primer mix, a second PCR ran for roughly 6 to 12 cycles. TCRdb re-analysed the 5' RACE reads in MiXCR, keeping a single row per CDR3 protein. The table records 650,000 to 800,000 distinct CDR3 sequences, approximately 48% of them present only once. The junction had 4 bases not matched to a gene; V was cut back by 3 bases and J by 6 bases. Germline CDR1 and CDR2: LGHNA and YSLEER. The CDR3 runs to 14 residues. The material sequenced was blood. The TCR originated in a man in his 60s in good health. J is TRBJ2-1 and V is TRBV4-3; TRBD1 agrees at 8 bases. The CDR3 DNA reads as TGCGCCAGCAGCCAGGAACAGGGGGGCAATGAGCAGTTCTTC. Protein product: CASSQEQGGNEQFF.